This entry concerns a single TCR beta chain. As yet, its antigen is unknown. The sample is drawn from a study of a mutant IDH1 vaccine in newly diagnosed glioma. Sample time point: baseline, week 1 (first vaccination visit). As to treatment: pre-vaccination baseline after standard-of-care therapy. Study-wide results and caveats: The authors found pseudoprogression apparently unrelated to changes in top peripheral T cell clonotypes. Vaccination elicited immune responses in approximately 92% of patients.

Germline values: CDR1 SGHDT, CDR2 YYEEEE. The CDR3 consists of 15 residues. Trimming removed 4 bases from V and 8 bases from J; junction bases left unmatched: 10. Profiling relied on immunoSEQ multiplex PCR, and the TCRdb table lists in-frame clones only, not all of them. The sample shows about 34,000 clones, around four fifths of them seen only once. This receptor was identified in a man between 50 and 59 years old with glioma. Some clones in this sample may be carry-over from other donors' samples. The material was peripheral blood mononuclear cells (PBMCs), obtained from a glioma patient treated with radiotherapy, temozolomide or both. V and J are TRBV5-6 and TRBJ2-1; 9 bases align to TRBD1. The CDR3 region has the DNA TGTGCCAGCAGCCCTCGGACAGGGGAAACCTATGAGCAGTTCTTC. As protein: CASSPRTGETYEQFF.